This TCR beta chain was sequenced in a study of blood T cell repertoires in COVID-19. The overall study: The origin of the acute and convalescent COVID-19 samples was the United States, Italy and Spain. PBMCs, B-cell-depleted T cells, or T cells provided the cDNA or gDNA that made up the material.

In the original analysis: Amplified reference gene primers provided the basis for estimating nucleated cell counts. Produced via immunoSEQ multiplex PCR; TCRdb's table is partial and in-frame only. V, J and clone size were drawn from that table, and D and trimming were deduced from the DNA. The table lists about 20,000 clones, about 85% of them singletons. V was clipped by 7 bases and J by 0 bases; unmatched bases: 6. The CDR3 runs to 15 residues. The germline V gene encodes CDR1 LNHDA and CDR2 SQIVND (reference sequence). Sequencing input: peripheral blood. This TCR was sampled from a human donor with active COVID-19. The donor label of this sample is uncertain. The rearrangement uses TRBV19 and TRBJ2-5; 9 nucleotides align to TRBD2. The CDR3 sequence: CASTASGAYQETQYF. CDR3 nucleotides: TGTGCCAGTACCGCTAGCGGGGCCTACCAAGAGACCCAGTACTTC.